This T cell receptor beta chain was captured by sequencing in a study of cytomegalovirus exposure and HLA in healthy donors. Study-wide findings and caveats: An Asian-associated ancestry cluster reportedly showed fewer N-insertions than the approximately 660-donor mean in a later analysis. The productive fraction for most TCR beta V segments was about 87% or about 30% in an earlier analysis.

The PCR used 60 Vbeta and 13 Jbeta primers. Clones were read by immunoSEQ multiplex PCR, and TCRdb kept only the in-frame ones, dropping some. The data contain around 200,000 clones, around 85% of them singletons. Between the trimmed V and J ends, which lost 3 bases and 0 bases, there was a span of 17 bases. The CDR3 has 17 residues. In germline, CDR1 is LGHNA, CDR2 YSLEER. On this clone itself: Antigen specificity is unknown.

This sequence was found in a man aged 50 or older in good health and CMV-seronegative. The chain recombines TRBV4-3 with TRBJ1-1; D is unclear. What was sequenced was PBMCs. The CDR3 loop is CASSQKMQRAVNTEAFF. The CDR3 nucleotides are TGCGCCAGCAGCCAGAAGATGCAGCGGGCGGTGAACACTGAAGCTTTCTTT.